The clone carrying this T cell receptor (beta chain) was recorded at least ten times. Building the TCR beta libraries relied on iRepertoire HTBI primers, and CDR3 regions underwent Arm-PCR. TCRdb recomputed calls from the multiplex PCR reads with MiXCR, one row per CDR3 protein. The table records approximately 470,000 distinct CDR3 sequences, 20% to 25% of them present only once. The source of the sample is a study of regulatory T cells in long-lasting Graves disease. Time point described: persistent/refractory GD, antithyroid drugs over 5 years with positive TRAb. PBMC-derived RNA was used for the TCR library. This CDR3 contains 14 residues. CDR1 is LNHDA, CDR2 SQIVND, per germline (reference sequence). V dropped 4 bases and J dropped 5 bases, with 12 bases sitting between them.

Specimen: peripheral blood mononuclear cells (PBMCs), collected when the disease was refractory, from a patient treated with antithyroid drugs. The sequence was obtained from a female donor with Graves disease. This chain links TRBV19 with TRBJ1-5; tentatively, D is TRBD1 (6 bases). The CDR3 is CASSTEQGDQPQHF. CDR3 DNA: TGTGCCAGTAGTACCGAACAGGGTGATCAGCCCCAGCATTTT. The full variable domain, completed using reference TRBV19 and TRBJ1-5, is DGGITQSPKYLFRKEGQNVTLSCEQNLNHDAMYWYRQDPGQGLRLIYYSQIVNDFQKGDIAEGYSVSREKKESFPLTVTSAQKNPTAFYLCASSTEQGDQPQHFGDGTRLSIL.